One TCR beta chain is described in this entry. Samples came from patients with localized non-small cell lung adenocarcinoma. TCRdb passed the PCR reads through MiXCR, listing each CDR3 protein once. The data show roughly 10,000 distinct CDR3 sequences, roughly 50% seen once. The data originate from a study of CD4 and CD8 cells across lung adenocarcinoma regions. Germline V lookup: CDR1 MNHNS, CDR2 SASEGT. The CDR3 runs 14 residues. The source material was CD4+ T cells from the center of a lung tumor. The receptor's source is a male donor with lung adenocarcinoma. The CD4 and CD8 labels of this study may be unreliable. The chain links TRBV6-1 to TRBJ2-1, with TRBD1 as a possible D gene (6 bases). The J call is in doubt because the DNA end fits TRBJ2-7 better. The CDR3 coding sequence is TGTGCCAGCAGTACCGGGACAACTTCCTACGAGCAGTACTTC. The encoded protein is CASSTGTTSYEQYF.